This TCR beta chain was recorded in a study of blood T cell repertoires in COVID-19. Study at large: Some COVID-19 samples were acute and others convalescent; all came from the United States, Italy and Spain. In each case, the material was cDNA or gDNA derived from T cells, B-cell-depleted T cells, or PBMCs.

The CDR3 runs 14 residues. Germline lookup yields CDR1 SGHVS and CDR2 FQNEAQ. V dropped 3 bases and J dropped 0 bases, with 6 bases sitting between them. Original processing notes: Amplification with reference gene primers provided the estimates of nucleated cell counts. Using immunoSEQ multiplex PCR, the repertoire was profiled, and TCRdb retains in-frame clones only, with some absent. Clone size and V and J calls were adopted from that table, with D and trimming inferred from the DNA. The sample has about 120,000 clones, roughly 90% seen once. The chain recombines TRBV7-8 with TRBJ1-5; unclear D gene. The material sequenced was peripheral blood. This TCR was recovered from a man aged 50 to 59 with acute or convalescent COVID-19. CDR3 nucleotides: TGTGCCAGCAGCTTTGGCACTAGCAATCAGCCCCAGCATTTT. This translates into CASSFGTSNQPQHF.